This T cell receptor beta chain was sequenced during a study of identical twins. One entry per CDR3 protein results from TCRdb running MiXCR on the 5' RACE reads. The table lists 240,000 or so distinct CDR3 sequences, under 12% of them singletons, with 9% to 10% in the top ten. J lost 4 bases, V lost 4 bases, and 4 bases had no gene match. The CDR3 is 13 amino acids. The germline V gene encodes CDR1 SGHRS and CDR2 YFSETQ. This clonotype was recorded a few times. The material sequenced was memory T cells sorted from blood. This sequence was found in a man aged 50-60 years in good health. The chain is built from TRBV5-1 and TRBJ2-5, with 7 bases that match TRBD2. The CDR3 region is CASSPPSGETQYF. The DNA of the CDR3 is TGCGCCAGCAGCCCCCCTAGCGGAGAGACCCAGTACTTC.